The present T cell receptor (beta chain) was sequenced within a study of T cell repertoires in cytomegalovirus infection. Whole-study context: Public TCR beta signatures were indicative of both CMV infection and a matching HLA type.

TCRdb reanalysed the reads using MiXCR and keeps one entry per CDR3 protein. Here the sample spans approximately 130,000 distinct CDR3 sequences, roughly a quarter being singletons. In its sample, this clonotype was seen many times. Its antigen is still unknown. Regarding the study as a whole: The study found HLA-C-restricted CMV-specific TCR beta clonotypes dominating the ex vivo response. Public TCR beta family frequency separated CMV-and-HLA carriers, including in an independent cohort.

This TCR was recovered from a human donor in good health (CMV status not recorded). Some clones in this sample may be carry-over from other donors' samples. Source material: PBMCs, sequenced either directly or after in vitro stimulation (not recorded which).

The CDR3: CASSLDWDYTRAQYF. The DNA for the CDR3 is TGTGCCAGCAGCTTAGACTGGGACTACACCAGAGCCCAGTACTTC. V usage is TRBV7-2 and J usage is TRBJ2-5, with TRBD2 matching over 7 bases. After removal of 1 base from V and 9 bases from J, the junction contained 11 bases not matched to a gene. The germline V gene encodes CDR1 SGHTA and CDR2 FQGNSA. The CDR3 contains 15 residues.